Listed below are T cell receptor beta chains from one sample, sequenced in a study of CXCR3-negative and CXCR3-positive naive CD8 T cells. TCRdb derives one entry per CDR3 protein from the 5' RACE reads, leaving out DNA. The table lists under 55,000 distinct CDR3 sequences. Sequenced material: memory CD8+ T cells from blood. Receptors were obtained from a human donor in good health. Some clones in this sample may be carry-over from other donors' samples. The CDR3 runs from the conserved cysteine through the conserved F or W.

cdr3_aa j_call v_call
CASSQAPGADTQYF TRBJ2-3 TRBV14
CASSKETSGGNEQYF TRBJ2-7 TRBV7-2
CASSFSLAADQSDQPQHF TRBJ1-5 TRBV12-3/TRBV12-4
CSVEGDTGLVEQYF TRBJ2-7 TRBV29-1
CASSGDRGREQFF TRBJ2-1 TRBV5-1
CASSYGGNTEAFF TRBJ1-1 TRBV6-2/TRBV6-3
CASSLFDRDGPGELFF TRBJ2-2 TRBV27
CASMGSRTTYEQYF TRBJ2-7 TRBV6-1
CASSADRGFTYEQYF TRBJ2-7 TRBV12-3/TRBV12-4
CASSDYNSPLHF TRBJ1-6 TRBV7-9
CASSPATVTQETQYF TRBJ2-5 TRBV9
CASSSPGTGNYEQYF TRBJ2-7 TRBV7-9
CASSVGGLAGGNEQFF TRBJ2-1 TRBV9
CASSSTSGQSYNEQFF TRBJ2-1 TRBV7-3
CASSWTRTSGENEQFF TRBJ2-1 TRBV5-1
CASSLASIGLTGANVLTF TRBJ2-6 TRBV7-8
CASSLGPRTVSNSPLHF TRBJ1-6 TRBV7-6
CASSSGQGFETQYF TRBJ2-5 TRBV11-1
CASSLGQVYEQYF TRBJ2-7 TRBV12-3/TRBV12-4
CASSYPGTSNQPQHF TRBJ1-5 TRBV6-8
CASSLISGQNTEAFF TRBJ1-1 TRBV7-9
CACRNFGGGELFF TRBJ2-2 TRBV5-8
CASSQVAGATYEQYF TRBJ2-7 TRBV4-1
CASSPAGLAGYEQYF TRBJ2-7 TRBV27
CSASFGASSAETQYF TRBJ2-5 TRBV20-1
CASSHRVDEQFF TRBJ2-1 TRBV7-3
CASSFDRGRMDTEAFF TRBJ1-1 TRBV7-6
CASSQSISGESSYNEQFF TRBJ2-1 TRBV7-9
CASRATGTEAFF TRBJ1-1 TRBV6-2/TRBV6-3
CATEALAPFYTF TRBJ1-2 TRBV2
CASSLDRGVFNTEAFF TRBJ1-1 TRBV5-1
CASSPGGVTGNTIYF TRBJ1-3 TRBV6-2/TRBV6-3
CASTHSPGSPNTQYF TRBJ2-3 TRBV5-1
CSAQTGQDLDGYTF TRBJ1-2 TRBV20-1
CSAVAGLTYEQYF TRBJ2-7 TRBV29-1
CASSQAGNYGYTF TRBJ1-2 TRBV4-3
CASNPDKDEQYF TRBJ2-7 TRBV28
CSARDGRENTEAFF TRBJ1-1 TRBV20-1
CASSSFSGNQPQHF TRBJ1-5 TRBV7-6
CASSLVGFEQYF TRBJ2-7 TRBV12-3/TRBV12-4
CSARGLGTSRNEQFF TRBJ2-1 TRBV20-1
CASSEGADTGELFF TRBJ2-2 TRBV25-1